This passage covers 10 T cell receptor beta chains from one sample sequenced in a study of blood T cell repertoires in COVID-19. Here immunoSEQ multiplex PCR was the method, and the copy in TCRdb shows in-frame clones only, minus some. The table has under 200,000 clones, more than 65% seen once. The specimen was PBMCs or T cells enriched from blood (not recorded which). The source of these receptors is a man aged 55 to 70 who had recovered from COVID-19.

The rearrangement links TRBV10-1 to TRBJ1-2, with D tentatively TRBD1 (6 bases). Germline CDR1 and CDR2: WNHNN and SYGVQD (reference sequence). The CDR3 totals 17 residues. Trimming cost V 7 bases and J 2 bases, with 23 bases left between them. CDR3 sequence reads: CASNPRGTTPLNYGYTF. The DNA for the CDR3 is TGCGCCAGCAACCCCAGGGGAACCACCCCCTTAAACTATGGCTACACCTTC.

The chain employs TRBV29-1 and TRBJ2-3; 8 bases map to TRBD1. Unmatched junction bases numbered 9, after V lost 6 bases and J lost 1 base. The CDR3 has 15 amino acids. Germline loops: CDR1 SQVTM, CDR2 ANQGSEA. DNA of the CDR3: TGCAGCGTCTCTCCAGGGACAGGAGGCACAGATACGCAGTATTTT. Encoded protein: CSVSPGTGGTDTQYF.

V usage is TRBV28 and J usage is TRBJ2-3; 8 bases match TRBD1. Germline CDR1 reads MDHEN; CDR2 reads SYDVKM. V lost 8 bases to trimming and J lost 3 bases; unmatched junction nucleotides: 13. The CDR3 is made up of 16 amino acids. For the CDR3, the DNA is TGTGCCAGCCCCTCCGCTAGACAGGGGCCTACAGATACGCAGTATTTT. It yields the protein CASPSARQGPTDTQYF. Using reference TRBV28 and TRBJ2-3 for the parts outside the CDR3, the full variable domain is DVKVTQSSRYLVKRTGEKVFLECVQDMDHENMFWYRQDPGLGLRLIYFSYDVKMKEKGDIPEGYSVSREKKERFSLILESASTNQTSMYLCASPSARQGPTDTQYFGPGTRLTVL.

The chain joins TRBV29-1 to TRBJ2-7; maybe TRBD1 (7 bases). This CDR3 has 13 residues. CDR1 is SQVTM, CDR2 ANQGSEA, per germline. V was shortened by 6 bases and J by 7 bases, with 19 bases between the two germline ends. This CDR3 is CSVRDSGSREQYF. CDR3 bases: TGCAGCGTCCGGGACAGCGGGTCTCGAGAGCAGTACTTC.

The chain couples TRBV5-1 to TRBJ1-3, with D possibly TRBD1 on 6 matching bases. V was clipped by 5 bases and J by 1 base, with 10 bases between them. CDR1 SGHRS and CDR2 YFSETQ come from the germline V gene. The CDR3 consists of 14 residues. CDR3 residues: CASSDTGSGNTIYF. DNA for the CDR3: TGCGCCAGCAGTGACACAGGGTCTGGAAACACCATATATTTT.

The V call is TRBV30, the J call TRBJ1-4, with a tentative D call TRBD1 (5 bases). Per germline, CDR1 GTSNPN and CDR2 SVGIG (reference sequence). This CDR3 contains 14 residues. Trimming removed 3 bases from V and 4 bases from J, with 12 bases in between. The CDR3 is CAWSKGYGNEKLFF. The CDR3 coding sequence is TGTGCCTGGAGCAAGGGGTATGGTAATGAAAAACTGTTTTTT.

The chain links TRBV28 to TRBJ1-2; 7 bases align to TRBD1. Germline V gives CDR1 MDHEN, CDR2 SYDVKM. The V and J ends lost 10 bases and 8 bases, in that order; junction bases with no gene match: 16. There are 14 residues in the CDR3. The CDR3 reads CATNLEGASYGYTF. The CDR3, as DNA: TGTGCCACCAACTTAGAGGGGGCATCCTACGGCTACACCTTC.

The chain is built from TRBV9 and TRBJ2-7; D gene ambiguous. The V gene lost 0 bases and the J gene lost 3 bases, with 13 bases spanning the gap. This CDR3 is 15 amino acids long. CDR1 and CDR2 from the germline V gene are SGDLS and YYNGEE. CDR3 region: CASSVEPQASYEQYF. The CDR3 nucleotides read TGTGCCAGCAGCGTAGAACCTCAGGCGAGCTACGAGCAGTACTTC.

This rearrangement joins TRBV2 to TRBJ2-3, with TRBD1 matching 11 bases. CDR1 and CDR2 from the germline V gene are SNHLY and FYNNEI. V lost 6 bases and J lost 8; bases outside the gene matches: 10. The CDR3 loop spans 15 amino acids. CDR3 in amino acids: CASRAGTGGTGTQYF. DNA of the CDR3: TGTGCCAGCAGAGCCGGGACAGGGGGAACGGGTACGCAGTATTTT.

This chain's CDR3 is CASSLGGEESPLHF. CDR3 DNA: TGTGCCAGCAGCTTAGGGGGGGAGGAATCACCCCTCCACTTT. This chain connects TRBV7-3 to TRBJ1-6; possible D gene TRBD1, 5 bases. The CDR3 is made up of 14 amino acids. Trimming stripped 2 bases from V and 10 bases from J, with 12 bases between. Germline CDR1 reads SGHTA; CDR2 reads FQGTGA.